This T cell receptor (beta chain) was sequenced during a study of tumor-infiltrating lymphocytes in primary liver carcinoma. Overall study: Male and female patients aged 30 to 69 years made up the cohort.

Co-extracting RNA and DNA was done with 20-30 mg of unsorted bulk tissue as input. Findings and limits, study-wide: Tumors significantly exceeded blood in top-250-clone fraction (p = 0.039).

The input was 500 ng total RNA; TCR beta cDNA was made from it with a constant-region primer. Researchers made the TCR beta libraries by running three nested multiplex PCR rounds with slightly modified ARM-PCR. TRBV1-TRBV30 forward and Cbeta reverse primers drove the first two roughly 11-cycle rounds. TCRdb re-analysed the multiplex PCR reads in MiXCR, keeping a single row per CDR3 protein. The sample has 99,000 or so distinct CDR3 sequences, approximately 68% seen once; the top ten hold over 7.5%. This clonotype has a count of ten or more. Its antigen is as yet unknown. The CDR3 consists of 14 residues. Trimming left V 2 bases short and J 0 bases short, with 6 bases between. The germline CDR1 and CDR2 sequences are WSHSY and SAAADI.

The receptor's source is a woman aged 60 to 75 with primary liver carcinoma and hepatitis B virus infection. The genes are TRBV10-2 and TRBJ2-3; no reliable D call. The sequencing sample was made of liver tumor tissue from sampling region 5. Subset meaning: tumor region T5, tumor centre. The CDR3 DNA sequence: TGCGCCAGCAGTGAGGCGTGGAGCACAGATACGCAGTATTTT. This sequence encodes CASSEAWSTDTQYF.